The 5 T cell receptor beta chains given below trace back to one sample, sequenced in a study of blood T cell repertoires in COVID-19. Libraries were prepared by immunoSEQ multiplex PCR; TCRdb keeps only in-frame clonotypes and omits some of them. The table has around 160,000 clones, 81% seen once. Material for sequencing was peripheral blood. The receptors here all came from a man aged 60-69 years with active or convalescent COVID-19.

The V call is TRBV2, the J call TRBJ1-1, with 7 positions matching TRBD1. Germline CDR1 is SNHLY and CDR2 is FYNNEI. With V trimmed by 6 bases and J by 2 bases, 6 bases remained unmatched. This CDR3 spans 14 amino acids. For the CDR3, the DNA is TGTGCCAGCAGCGGAGACAGGGATAACACTGAAGCTTTCTTT. Its translation is CASSGDRDNTEAFF.

The J gene is TRBJ1-1, the V gene TRBV11-2; possibly TRBD1 for D (6 bases). This CDR3 has 15 residues. Germline CDR1 reads SGHAT; CDR2 reads FQNNGV. With 5 bases removed from V and 1 base from J, the gap between germline ends came to 14 bases. The chain's CDR3 is CASSTGQGRNTEAFF. CDR3 coding DNA: TGTGCCAGCAGCACAGGGCAAGGCAGGAACACTGAAGCTTTCTTT. The full variable domain, rest sourced from reference TRBV11-2 and TRBJ1-1, is EAGVAQSPRYKIIEKRQSVAFWCNPISGHATLYWYQQILGQGPKLLIQFQNNGVVDDSQLPKDRFSAERLKGVDSTLKIQPAKLEDSAVYLCASSTGQGRNTEAFFGQGTRLTVV.

The genes are TRBV20-1 and TRBJ2-7; 13 bases agree with TRBD2. The CDR3 sequence is 18 residues long. Germline CDR1 DFQATT, CDR2 SNEGSKA (reference sequence). J gave up 2 bases and V 3 bases, and 13 bases lay outside the gene matches. As DNA, the CDR3 is TGCAGTGCTAGTGGCGTGGAGACTAGCGGGAGGCGAACCTACGAGCAGTACTTC. Translation: CSASGVETSGRRTYEQYF.

This chain uses TRBV25-1 with TRBJ2-5; TRBD1 matches 8 bases. CDR1 is MGHDK, CDR2 SYGVNS, per germline. Losses at the gene ends were 3 bases for V and 4 bases for J; bases not matched to a gene: 13. This CDR3 contains 17 residues. CDR3 sequence: CASSDSLNQGAGETQYF. The CDR3 nucleotides are TGTGCCAGCAGTGACTCACTAAATCAGGGGGCGGGAGAGACCCAGTACTTC.

The CDR3 spells CASSQAAGKAYEQYF. The CDR3 region has the DNA TGTGCCAGCAGCCAAGCGGCAGGGAAGGCCTACGAGCAGTACTTC. The chain employs TRBV3-1 (or the pseudogene TRBV3-2) and TRBJ2-7; D is perhaps TRBD1 (5 bases). Trimming removed 1 base from V and 2 bases from J, with 12 bases in between. Per the germline V gene, CDR1 is LGHDT and CDR2 is YNNKEL (reference sequence). The CDR3 has 15 amino acids.